Given below is one T cell receptor (beta chain) in context. The data stem from a study of blood T cell repertoires in COVID-19. Methods used by the authors: Using reference gene primer amplification, nucleated cell counts were estimated. Some clones are missing from TCRdb's copy, which holds only in-frame ones; the method was immunoSEQ multiplex PCR. From that table come the V and J calls and clone size; the DNA was used to work out D and trimming. The table has a few hundred thousand clones, about 86% seen once. Sequenced sample: PBMCs or T cells enriched from blood (not recorded which). This clonotype was sampled from a man aged 50-59 years who had recovered from COVID-19.

The CDR3 bases are TGTGCCAGCAGCGTAGCGCAGCGGGACACCGGGGAGCTGTTTTTT. Protein sequence: CASSVAQRDTGELFF. The chain employs TRBV9 and TRBJ2-2, with D perhaps TRBD2 (6 bases). V was trimmed by 0 bases and J by 3 bases, leaving 9 bases between them. CDR3 length: 15 amino acids. Per the germline V gene, CDR1 is SGDLS and CDR2 is YYNGEE.